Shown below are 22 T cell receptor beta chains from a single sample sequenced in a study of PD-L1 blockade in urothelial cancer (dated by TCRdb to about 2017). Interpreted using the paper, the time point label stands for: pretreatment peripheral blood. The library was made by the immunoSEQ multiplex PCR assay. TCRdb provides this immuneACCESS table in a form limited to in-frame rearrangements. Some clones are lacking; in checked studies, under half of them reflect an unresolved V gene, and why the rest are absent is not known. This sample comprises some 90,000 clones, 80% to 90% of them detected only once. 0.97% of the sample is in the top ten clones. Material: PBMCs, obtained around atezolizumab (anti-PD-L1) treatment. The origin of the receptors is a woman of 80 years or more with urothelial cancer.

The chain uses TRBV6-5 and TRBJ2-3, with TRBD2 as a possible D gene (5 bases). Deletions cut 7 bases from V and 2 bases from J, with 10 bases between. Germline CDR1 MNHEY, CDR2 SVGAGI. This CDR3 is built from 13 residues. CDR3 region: CASKDSPTDTQYF. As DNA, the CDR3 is TGTGCCAGCAAGGACTCTCCCACAGATACGCAGTATTTT.

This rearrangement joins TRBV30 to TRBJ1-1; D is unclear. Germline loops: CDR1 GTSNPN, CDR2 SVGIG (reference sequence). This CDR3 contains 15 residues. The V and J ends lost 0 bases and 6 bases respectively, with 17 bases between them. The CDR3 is CAWSVPWAAGPEAFF. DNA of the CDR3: TGTGCCTGGAGTGTCCCCTGGGCCGCTGGCCCTGAAGCTTTCTTT.

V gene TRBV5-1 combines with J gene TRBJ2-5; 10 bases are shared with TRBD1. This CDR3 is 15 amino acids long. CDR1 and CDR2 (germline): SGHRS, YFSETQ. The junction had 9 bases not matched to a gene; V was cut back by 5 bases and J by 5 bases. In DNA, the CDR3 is TGCGCCAGCAGGACGACAGGGGGCGAGGGGGAGACCCAGTACTTC. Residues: CASRTTGGEGETQYF.

The CDR3 DNA is TGTGCCTGGAGTGTAATGGGGGCGAATAATGAAAAACTGTTTTTT. This sequence encodes CAWSVMGANNEKLFF. V is TRBV30 and J is TRBJ1-4; TRBD1 might be the D (6 bases). This CDR3 has 15 residues. Trimming stripped 0 bases from V and 4 bases from J, with 12 bases between. Germline CDR1 reads GTSNPN; CDR2 reads SVGIG (reference sequence).

CDR3 nucleotide sequence: TGTGCCAGCAGTTACGGGCAAGGTGGCTACACCTTC. This translates into CASSYGQGGYTF. The V and J genes are TRBV6-5 and TRBJ1-2; no clear D gene. Germline V gene sequence: CDR1 MNHEY, CDR2 SVGAGI. The germline V and J ends were trimmed by 2 bases and 7 bases, with 8 bases remaining between them. This CDR3 has 12 residues.

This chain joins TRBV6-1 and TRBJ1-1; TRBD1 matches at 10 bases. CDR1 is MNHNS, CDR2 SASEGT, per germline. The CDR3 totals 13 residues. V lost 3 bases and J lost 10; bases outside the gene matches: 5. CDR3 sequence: CASSETGGASAFF. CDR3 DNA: TGTGCCAGCAGTGAGACAGGGGGCGCGTCAGCTTTCTTT.

In nucleotides, the CDR3 is TGTGCCTGGGCTAGGGGCAGGGGCTCTGGAAACACCATATATTTT. Encoded protein: CAWARGRGSGNTIYF. The chain combines TRBV30 with TRBJ1-3, with a weak D call TRBD1 (6 bases). This CDR3 is 15 amino acids long. Germline V gene data show CDR1 as GTSNPN and CDR2 as SVGIG (reference sequence). The V end lost 5 bases, the J end lost 0 bases, and 14 bases lay between the germline ends.

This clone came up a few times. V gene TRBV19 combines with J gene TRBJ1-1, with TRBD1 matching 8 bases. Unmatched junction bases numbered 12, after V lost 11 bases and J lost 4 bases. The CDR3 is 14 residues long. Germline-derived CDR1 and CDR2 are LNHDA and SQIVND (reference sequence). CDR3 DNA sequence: TGTGCCGCTAGAGGCCAGGGGGCTGGCACTGAAGCTTTCTTT. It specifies CAARGQGAGTEAFF. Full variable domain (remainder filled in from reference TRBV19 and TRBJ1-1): DGGITQSPKYLFRKEGQNVTLSCEQNLNHDAMYWYRQDPGQGLRLIYYSQIVNDFQKGDIAEGYSVSREKKESFPLTVTSAQKNPTAFYLCAARGQGAGTEAFFGQGTRLTVV.

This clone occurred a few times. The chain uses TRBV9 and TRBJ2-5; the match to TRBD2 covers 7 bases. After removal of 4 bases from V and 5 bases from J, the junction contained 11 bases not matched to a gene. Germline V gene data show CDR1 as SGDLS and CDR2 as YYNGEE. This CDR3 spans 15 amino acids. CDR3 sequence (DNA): TGTGCCAGCAGCCTCGGGACTACTTATGGGGAGACCCAGTACTTC. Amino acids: CASSLGTTYGETQYF.

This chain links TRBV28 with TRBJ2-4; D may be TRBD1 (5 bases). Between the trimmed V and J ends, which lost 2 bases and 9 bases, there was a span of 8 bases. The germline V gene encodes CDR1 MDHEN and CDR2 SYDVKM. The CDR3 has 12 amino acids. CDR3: CASSLRGSIQYF. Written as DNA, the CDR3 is TGTGCCAGCAGTTTAAGGGGCTCCATTCAGTACTTC.

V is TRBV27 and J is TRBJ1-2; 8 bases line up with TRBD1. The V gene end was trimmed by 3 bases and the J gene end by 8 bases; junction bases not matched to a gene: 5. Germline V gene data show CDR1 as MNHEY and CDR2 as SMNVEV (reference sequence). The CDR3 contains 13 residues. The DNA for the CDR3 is TGTGCCAGCAGTTTCAGGGGGCTAGAAGGCTACACCTTC. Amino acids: CASSFRGLEGYTF.

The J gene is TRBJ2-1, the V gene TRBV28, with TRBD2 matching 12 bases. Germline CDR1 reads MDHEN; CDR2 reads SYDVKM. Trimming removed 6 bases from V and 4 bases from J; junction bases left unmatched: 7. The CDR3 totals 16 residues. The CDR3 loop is CASRRPLAGGYNEQFF. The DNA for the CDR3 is TGTGCCAGCAGGAGACCCCTAGCGGGAGGGTACAATGAGCAGTTCTTC.

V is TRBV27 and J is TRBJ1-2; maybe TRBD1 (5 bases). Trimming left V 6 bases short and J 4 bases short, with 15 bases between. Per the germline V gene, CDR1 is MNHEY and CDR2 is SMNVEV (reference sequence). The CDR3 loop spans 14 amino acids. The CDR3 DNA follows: TGTGCCAGCAGGAGAACAGGCCACCTCTATGGCTACACCTTC. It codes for CASRRTGHLYGYTF.

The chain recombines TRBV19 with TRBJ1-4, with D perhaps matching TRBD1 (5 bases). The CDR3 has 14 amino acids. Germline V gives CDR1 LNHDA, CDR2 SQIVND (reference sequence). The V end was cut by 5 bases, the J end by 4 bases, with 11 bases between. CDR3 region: CASSLAGLNEKLFF. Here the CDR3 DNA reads TGTGCCAGTAGTCTCGCGGGGCTTAATGAAAAACTGTTTTTT. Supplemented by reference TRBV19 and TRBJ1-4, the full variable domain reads DGGITQSPKYLFRKEGQNVTLSCEQNLNHDAMYWYRQDPGQGLRLIYYSQIVNDFQKGDIAEGYSVSREKKESFPLTVTSAQKNPTAFYLCASSLAGLNEKLFFGSGTQLSVL.

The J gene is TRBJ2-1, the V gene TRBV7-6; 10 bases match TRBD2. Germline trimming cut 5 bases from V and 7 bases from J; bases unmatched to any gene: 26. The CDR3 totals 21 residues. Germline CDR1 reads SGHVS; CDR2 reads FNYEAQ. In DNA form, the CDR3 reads TGTGCCAGCAGCCCCCGACAGCAGACGACGGCTAGCGGGAGTAGTAGGAATGAGCAGTTCTTC. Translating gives CASSPRQQTTASGSSRNEQFF.

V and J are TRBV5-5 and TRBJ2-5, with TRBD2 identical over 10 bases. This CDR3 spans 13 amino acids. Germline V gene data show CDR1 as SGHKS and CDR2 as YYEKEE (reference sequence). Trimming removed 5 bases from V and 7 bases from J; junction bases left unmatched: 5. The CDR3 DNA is TGTGCCAGCAGTCTAGCGGGAGCCGGGACCCAGTACTTC. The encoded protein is CASSLAGAGTQYF.

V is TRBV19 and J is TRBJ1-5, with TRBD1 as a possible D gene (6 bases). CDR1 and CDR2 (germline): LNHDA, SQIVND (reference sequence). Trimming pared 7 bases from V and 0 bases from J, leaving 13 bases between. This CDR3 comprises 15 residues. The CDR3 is CASTAGGDSNQPQHF. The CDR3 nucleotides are TGTGCCAGTACCGCGGGGGGCGATAGCAATCAGCCCCAGCATTTT.

The chain's CDR3 is CASSFRGGETQYF. As DNA, the CDR3 is TGTGCCAGCAGCTTTCGGGGAGGAGAGACCCAGTACTTC. The genes are TRBV5-6 and TRBJ2-5; maybe TRBD2 (6 bases). Germline CDR1 reads SGHDT; CDR2 reads YYEEEE. The length of the CDR3 is 13 residues. Trimming took 2 bases from V and 4 from J, leaving 9 bases between them.

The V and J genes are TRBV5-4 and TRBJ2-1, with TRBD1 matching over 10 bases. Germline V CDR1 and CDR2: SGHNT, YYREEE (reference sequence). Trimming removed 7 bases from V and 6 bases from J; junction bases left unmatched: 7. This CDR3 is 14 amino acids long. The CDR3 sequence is CASLRDRGVNEQFF. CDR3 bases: TGTGCCAGCCTTAGGGACAGGGGTGTCAATGAGCAGTTCTTC.

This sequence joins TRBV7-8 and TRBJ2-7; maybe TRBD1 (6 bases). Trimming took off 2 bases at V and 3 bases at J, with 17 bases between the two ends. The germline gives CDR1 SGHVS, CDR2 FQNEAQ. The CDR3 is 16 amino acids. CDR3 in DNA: TGTGCCAGCAGCTTACGGGTAGGGGGTAGAAACTACGAGCAGTACTTC. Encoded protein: CASSLRVGGRNYEQYF.

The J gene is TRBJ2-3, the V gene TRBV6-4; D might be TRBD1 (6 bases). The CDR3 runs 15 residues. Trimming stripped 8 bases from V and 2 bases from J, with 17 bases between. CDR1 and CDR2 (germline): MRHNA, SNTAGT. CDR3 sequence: CASRLQGSYTDTQYF. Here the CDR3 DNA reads TGTGCCAGCCGCCTTCAGGGGTCTTACACAGATACGCAGTATTTT.

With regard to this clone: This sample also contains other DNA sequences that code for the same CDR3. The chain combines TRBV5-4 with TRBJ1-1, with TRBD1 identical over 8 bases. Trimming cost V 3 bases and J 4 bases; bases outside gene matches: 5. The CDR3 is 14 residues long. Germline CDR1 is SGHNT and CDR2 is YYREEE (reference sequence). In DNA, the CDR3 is TGTGCCAGCAGCTCAGGACAGGGCGGCACTGAAGCTTTCTTT. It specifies CASSSGQGGTEAFF. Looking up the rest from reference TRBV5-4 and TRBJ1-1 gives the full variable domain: ETGVTQSPTHLIKTRGQQVTLRCSSQSGHNTVSWYQQALGQGPQFIFQYYREEENGRGNFPPRFSGLQFPNYSSELNVNALELDDSALYLCASSSGQGGTEAFFGQGTRLTVV.